The 26 T cell receptor beta chains in this list originate from one sample, sequenced in a study of blood T cell repertoires in COVID-19. The repertoire was sequenced with immunoSEQ multiplex PCR; TCRdb's copy has only in-frame clones and lacks some. Altogether 150,000 to 200,000 clones are present, 89% being singletons, with the ten largest covering about 3%. What was sequenced was peripheral blood. Every receptor here comes from a man aged 60 to 69 with acute or convalescent COVID-19.

CDR3 sequence (DNA): TGCGCCAGCAGCCAAGTTTATAAGGGGCGTACCGGGGAGCTGTTTTTT. Its protein product is CASSQVYKGRTGELFF. The gene calls are TRBV4-1 and TRBJ2-2; D may be TRBD1 (5 bases). The V gene lost 1 base and the J gene lost 5 bases, with 14 bases spanning the gap. CDR1 is MGHRA, CDR2 YSYEKL, per germline. The CDR3 spans 16 residues.

The chain combines TRBV10-2 with TRBJ1-4; 7 nucleotides agree with TRBD1. The CDR3 is 14 residues long. Trimming cost V 6 bases and J 5 bases; bases outside gene matches: 6. Per germline, CDR1 WSHSY and CDR2 SAAADI. CDR3 protein: CASRQGSQNEKLFF. In nucleotides, the CDR3 is TGCGCCAGCAGACAGGGGTCACAGAATGAAAAACTGTTTTTT.

The chain combines TRBV5-6 with TRBJ1-3, with D perhaps TRBD1 (5 bases). Trimming removed 5 bases at V and 5 bases at J, with 11 bases between. CDR1 and CDR2 from the germline V gene are SGHDT and YYEEEE. This CDR3 region has 13 residues. CDR3 sequence (DNA): TGTGCCAGCAGTCAGGACAACAGAAACACCATATATTTT. Its translation is CASSQDNRNTIYF.

CDR3: CASSLRGRGSEQFF. CDR3 coding DNA: TGCGCCAGCAGCTTGAGAGGGCGGGGGTCGGAGCAGTTCTTC. The J gene is TRBJ2-1, the V gene TRBV5-1, with 7 bases aligning to TRBD2. The V segment lost 1 base and the J segment 10 bases; nucleotides outside the gene matches: 8. The CDR3 runs to 14 residues. Germline V gives CDR1 SGHRS, CDR2 YFSETQ.

The chain is built from TRBV27 and TRBJ1-1; D might be TRBD1 (5 bases). The V gene lost 5 bases and the J gene lost 0 bases, with 13 bases spanning the gap. CDR3 length: 15 residues. Per germline, CDR1 MNHEY and CDR2 SMNVEV (reference sequence). For the CDR3, the DNA is TGTGCCAGCAGTCCTCGACAGAGTCTGAACACTGAAGCTTTCTTT. Its translation: CASSPRQSLNTEAFF.

The chain has TRBV11-2 and TRBJ2-3; 8 nucleotides align to TRBD2. The CDR3 spans 14 residues. Germline V gene sequence: CDR1 SGHAT, CDR2 FQNNGV. J was trimmed by 4 bases and V by 5 bases; bases with no gene match: 5. CDR3 sequence (DNA): TGTGCCAGCAGCAGTGCTAGCGGGCCAGATACGCAGTATTTT. Its protein product is CASSSASGPDTQYF.

V gene TRBV15 combines with J gene TRBJ2-2, with TRBD1 as a possible D gene (6 bases). The CDR3 extends over 14 amino acids. Germline V gives CDR1 LNHNV, CDR2 YYDKDF (reference sequence). Deletions cut 0 bases from V and 7 bases from J, with 9 bases between. CDR3 residues: CATSRDGQIGELFF. The CDR3 coding sequence is TGTGCCACCAGCAGAGATGGACAGATCGGGGAGCTGTTTTTT. The complete variable domain, with remaining parts taken from reference TRBV15 and TRBJ2-2, reads DAMVIQNPRYQVTQFGKPVTLSCSQTLNHNVMYWYQQKSSQAPKLLFHYYDKDFNNEADTPDNFQSRRPNTSFCFLDIRSPGLGDTAMYLCATSRDGQIGELFFGEGSRLTVL.

In the case of this clone: The identical CDR3 is also encoded by other nucleotide sequences in the sample. This chain links TRBV21-1 with TRBJ2-1; TRBD2, as called in the table, went unchecked against the DNA. TRBV21-1 is an annotated pseudogene. This CDR3 is built from 12 residues. CDR3 loop: CASSKGGNEQFF. The CDR3 nucleotides are TGTGCCAGCAGCAAGGGAGGAAATGAGCAGTTCTTC.

The rearrangement uses TRBV3-1 (or the pseudogene TRBV3-2) and TRBJ1-4; 9 bases agree with TRBD1. CDR3 length: 15 amino acids. Germline V gene sequence: CDR1 LGHDT, CDR2 YNNKEL (reference sequence). V lost 2 bases, J lost 10 bases, and 8 bases stayed unmatched. The CDR3 loop reads CASSQTTGGLGKLFF. CDR3 DNA sequence: TGTGCCAGCAGCCAAACAACAGGGGGCTTGGGAAAACTGTTTTTT.

The chain employs TRBV12-5 and TRBJ1-2; 7 positions match TRBD1. CDR1 LGHNT and CDR2 FRNRAP come from the germline V gene. V was clipped by 2 bases and J by 4 bases; unmatched bases: 4. This CDR3 is 14 amino acids long. The CDR3 is CASGLTGTAYGYTF. CDR3 sequence (DNA): TGTGCTAGTGGTTTGACGGGGACAGCCTATGGCTACACCTTC.

The chain employs TRBV2 and TRBJ1-5; TRBD1 matches 10 bases. Germline V lookup: CDR1 SNHLY, CDR2 FYNNEI. CDR3 length: 16 amino acids. V was clipped by 7 bases and J by 0 bases; unmatched bases: 6. Here the CDR3 reads CASMDRGVYSNQPQHF. CDR3 sequence (DNA): TGTGCCAGCATGGACAGGGGGGTTTATAGCAATCAGCCCCAGCATTTT.

This chain links TRBV6-2 or TRBV6-3 with TRBJ1-2; 7 bases line up with TRBD1. Unmatched junction bases numbered 15, after V lost 4 bases and J lost 4 bases. Per the germline V gene, CDR1 is MNHEY and CDR2 is SVGEGT. CDR3 length: 17 amino acids. The CDR3 sequence: CASSSSRGTGVTYGYTF. DNA of the CDR3: TGTGCCAGCAGTTCGTCTCGAGGAACAGGGGTCACCTATGGCTACACCTTC.

V usage is TRBV7-9 and J usage is TRBJ1-2; TRBD1 matches at 9 bases. This CDR3 contains 17 residues. Germline CDR1 is SEHNR and CDR2 is FQNEAQ (reference sequence). The V and J ends lost 1 base and 0 bases, in that order; junction bases with no gene match: 6. CDR3 coding DNA: TGTGCCAGCAGCTTAGAAGCCGGGACAGGGTCTAACTATGGCTACACCTTC. Amino acid sequence: CASSLEAGTGSNYGYTF.

This clone was found once. The J gene is TRBJ1-4, the V gene TRBV9; possibly TRBD1 for D (5 bases). V was cut by 2 bases and J by 8 bases, with 16 bases left in between. Germline CDR1 reads SGDLS; CDR2 reads YYNGEE. This CDR3 region has 15 residues. The CDR3 DNA reads TGTGCCAGCAGCGTCAGTTGGGGGGAGAACGAAAAACTGTTTTTT. Translation: CASSVSWGENEKLFF.

The chain recombines TRBV5-4 with TRBJ1-2; a weak D match, TRBD1 (5 bases). CDR1 SGHNT and CDR2 YYREEE come from the germline V gene (reference sequence). V shed 0 bases and J shed 2 bases, with 11 bases lying between them. There are 15 residues in the CDR3. CDR3 sequence reads: CASSLAAGPNYGYTF. DNA for the CDR3: TGTGCCAGCAGCTTGGCGGCGGGGCCAAACTATGGCTACACCTTC.

This rearrangement joins TRBV5-4 to TRBJ2-2; D perhaps matches TRBD1 (5 bases). The CDR3 runs to 14 residues. The germline V and J ends were trimmed by 2 bases and 4 bases, with 9 bases remaining between them. The germline V gene encodes CDR1 SGHNT and CDR2 YYREEE (reference sequence). CDR3: CASSFRTSTGELFF. The CDR3 nucleotides read TGTGCCAGCAGCTTTAGGACAAGCACCGGGGAGCTGTTTTTT.

This clone was seen a single time. The chain employs TRBV4-1 and TRBJ2-7; D call uncertain. Germline loops: CDR1 MGHRA, CDR2 YSYEKL. V lost 2 bases, J lost 3 bases, and 17 bases lay in between. This CDR3 is built from 16 residues. The CDR3 loop is CASSQPLIQSIYEQYF. Written as DNA, the CDR3 is TGCGCCAGCAGCCAACCCCTCATCCAGTCGATCTACGAGCAGTACTTC.

V gene TRBV10-2 combines with J gene TRBJ1-1; D unresolved. V was clipped by 3 bases and J by 1 base, with 3 bases between them. The CDR3 extends over 12 amino acids. CDR1 and CDR2 (germline): WSHSY, SAAADI. The CDR3 reads CASSDQNTEAFF. The CDR3 coding sequence is TGCGCCAGCAGTGACCAGAACACTGAAGCTTTCTTT.

The V gene is TRBV12-3 or TRBV12-4, the J gene TRBJ1-1, with D maybe TRBD1 (5 bases). V was clipped by 0 bases and J by 10 bases, with 9 bases between them. The CDR3 spans 12 residues. CDR3 DNA: TGTGCCAGCAGTTTAGCGCAGGGTGTAGCTTTCTTT. Translated, it gives CASSLAQGVAFF.

The V and J genes are TRBV7-9 and TRBJ1-5; the D is unclear. The CDR3 runs to 15 residues. Trimming left V 2 bases short and J 4 bases short, with 12 bases between. In germline, CDR1 is SEHNR, CDR2 FQNEAQ (reference sequence). In DNA, the CDR3 is TGTGCCAGCAGCTTATCTGGGCAGGCAAATCAGCCCCAGCATTTT. Translating gives CASSLSGQANQPQHF. The whole variable domain, remainder taken from reference TRBV7-9 and TRBJ1-5, is DTGVSQNPRHKITKRGQNVTFRCDPISEHNRLYWYRQTLGQGPEFLTYFQNEAQLEKSRLLSDRFSAERPKGSFSTLEIQRTEQGDSAMYLCASSLSGQANQPQHFGDGTRLSIL.

The V and J genes are TRBV7-9 and TRBJ1-3; D remains ambiguous. Germline V gene sequence: CDR1 SEHNR, CDR2 FQNEAQ (reference sequence). The V end lost 1 base, the J end lost 0 bases, and 10 bases lay between the germline ends. The CDR3 extends over 16 amino acids. The CDR3 DNA reads as TGTGCCAGCAGCTTAGGTGGGGAGAGCTCTGGAAACACCATATATTTT. It specifies CASSLGGESSGNTIYF.

The chain couples TRBV24-1 to TRBJ1-1; no clear D. The CDR3 runs to 11 residues. The V and J ends lost 4 bases and 11 bases respectively, with 10 bases between them. The V gene's germline CDR1 is KGHDR and CDR2 SFDVKD. The CDR3 sequence is CATSEGRFAFF. The DNA of the CDR3 is TGTGCCACCAGTGAGGGCAGGTTTGCTTTCTTT.

This clone was recorded a few times. CDR3 sequence: CASSPRGGWNEQFF. CDR3 DNA sequence: TGCGCCAGCAGCCCGCGGGGGGGTTGGAATGAGCAGTTCTTC. The chain recombines TRBV4-1 with TRBJ2-1; 9 bases agree with TRBD2. In germline, CDR1 is MGHRA, CDR2 YSYEKL. The CDR3 covers 14 residues. The trim removed 4 bases at V and 7 bases at J, leaving 5 bases unmatched.

This CDR3 reads CASSLDRGPQHF. The CDR3 region has the DNA TGTGCCAGCAGCCTGGACAGGGGGCCCCAGCATTTT. This sequence joins TRBV3-1 (or the pseudogene TRBV3-2) and TRBJ1-5; 9 nucleotides line up with TRBD1. CDR3 length equals 12 residues. Unmatched junction bases numbered 1, after V lost 4 bases and J lost 9 bases. Germline V gene sequence: CDR1 LGHDT, CDR2 YNNKEL (reference sequence).

The chain uses TRBV4-1 and TRBJ2-7; D perhaps matches TRBD1 (5 bases). Trimming shortened V by 1 base and J by 2 bases, and 9 bases separated the two germline ends. Germline values: CDR1 MGHRA, CDR2 YSYEKL. The CDR3 is 14 residues long. The CDR3 DNA reads as TGCGCCAGCAGCCAAGGACAGAAGACCTACGAGCAGTACTTC. Translation: CASSQGQKTYEQYF.

The gene calls are TRBV6-5 and TRBJ2-2; the match to TRBD2 covers 7 bases. This CDR3 is 15 amino acids long. After removal of 2 bases from V and 4 bases from J, the junction contained 4 bases not matched to a gene. The germline V gene encodes CDR1 MNHEY and CDR2 SVGAGI. CDR3 nucleotides: TGTGCCAGCAGTTACGGGGAGCGGGGCACCGGGGAGCTGTTTTTT. Protein product: CASSYGERGTGELFF.